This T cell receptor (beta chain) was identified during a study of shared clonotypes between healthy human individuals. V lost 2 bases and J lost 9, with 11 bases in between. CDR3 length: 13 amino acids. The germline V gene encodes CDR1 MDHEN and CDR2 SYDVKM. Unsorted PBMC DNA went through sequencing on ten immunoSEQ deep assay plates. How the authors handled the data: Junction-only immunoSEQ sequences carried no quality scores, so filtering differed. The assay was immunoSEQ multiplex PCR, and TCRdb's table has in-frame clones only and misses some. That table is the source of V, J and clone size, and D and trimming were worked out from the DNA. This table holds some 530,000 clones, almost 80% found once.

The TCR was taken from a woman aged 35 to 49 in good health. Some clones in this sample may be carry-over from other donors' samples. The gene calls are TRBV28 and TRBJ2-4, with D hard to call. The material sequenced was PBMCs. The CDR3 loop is CASSLARAVIQYF. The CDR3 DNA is TGTGCCAGCAGTTTAGCTAGGGCGGTCATTCAGTACTTC. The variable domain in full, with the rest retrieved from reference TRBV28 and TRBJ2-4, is DVKVTQSSRYLVKRTGEKVFLECVQDMDHENMFWYRQDPGLGLRLIYFSYDVKMKEKGDIPEGYSVSREKKERFSLILESASTNQTSMYLCASSLARAVIQYFGAGTRLSVL.